This T cell receptor (beta chain) emerged from a study of cytomegalovirus exposure and HLA in healthy donors. Profiled with immunoSEQ multiplex PCR; TCRdb holds only in-frame clones, not every one. The table records around 190,000 clones, roughly 86% of them present only once. Regarding the study as a whole: Subsequent analysis showed first-cohort TCR clusters tending to co-occur in some 120 validation repertoires. Among TCR beta chains, those listed as cytomegalovirus-associated numbered 164. Cytomegalovirus status was reportedly diagnosed by the classifier with high specificity and sensitivity. Most TCR sequences proved rare, with some public TCRs found in many donors.

With regard to this clone: Its antigen is not identified.

Germline V gene sequence: CDR1 LGHNT, CDR2 FRNRAP. Losses at the gene ends were 8 bases for V and 5 bases for J; bases not matched to a gene: 9. CDR3 size: 14 residues. This TCR derives from a young man in good health and CMV-seropositive. The gene calls are TRBV12-5 and TRBJ1-1; 9 bases line up with TRBD1. Sequencing input: PBMCs. The CDR3 DNA reads as TGTGCTAGTCTTTGGGGGACAGGGAGTACTGAAGCTTTCTTT. It yields the protein CASLWGTGSTEAFF.